One T cell receptor beta chain is described in this entry. What it recognizes is unknown. Read sequence stops 3 residues before the CDR3 end, and the germline J gene provides the missing end. This entry belongs to a study of Tregs in tolerant kidney transplant recipients. Here immunoSEQ multiplex PCR was the method, and the copy in TCRdb shows in-frame clones only, minus some. The clone table shows about 5,300 clones, with the ten largest holding more than 6.5%. V gave up 3 bases and J gave up 8 bases, with 8 bases separating them. The V gene's germline CDR1 is DFQATT and CDR2 SNEGSKA (reference sequence). The CDR3 sequence is 12 residues long. Whole-study findings and limits: Antigen-driven expansion was suggested because donor-specific Tregs expanded more than all Tregs in tolerant patients. The most relevant donor-specific Treg TCRbeta repertoire apparently came from expansion with activated donor B cells. This study did not directly address biological reproducibility.

Mixed chimerism was transient after nonmyeloablative marrow transplants from related graft donors. CD4+CD25+CD127- Tregs, CD4+CD25- non-Tregs, CD4 and CD8 cells were sorted. This TCR derives from a human patient who received a combined kidney and bone marrow transplant. T cells may partly derive from the graft donor. The sample was CD4+ T cells from blood (PBMCs), taken approximately 15 months after the transplant. V usage is TRBV20-1 and J usage is TRBJ1-6; D gene unclear. The sequenced CDR3 bases are TGCAGTGCTAGGAGCGGGTATTCACCC. Its translation: CSARSGYSP. The complete CDR3 reads CSARSGYSPLHF.